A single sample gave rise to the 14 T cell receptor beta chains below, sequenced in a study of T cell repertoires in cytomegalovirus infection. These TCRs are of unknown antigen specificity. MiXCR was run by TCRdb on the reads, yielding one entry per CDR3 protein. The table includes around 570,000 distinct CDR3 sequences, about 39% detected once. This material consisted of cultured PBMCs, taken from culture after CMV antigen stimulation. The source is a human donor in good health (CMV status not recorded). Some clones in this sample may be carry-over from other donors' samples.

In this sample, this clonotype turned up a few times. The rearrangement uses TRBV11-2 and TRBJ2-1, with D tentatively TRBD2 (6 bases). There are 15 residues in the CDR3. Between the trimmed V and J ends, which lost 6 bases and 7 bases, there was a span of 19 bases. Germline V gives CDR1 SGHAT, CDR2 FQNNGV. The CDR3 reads CASRPLTGVLNEQFF. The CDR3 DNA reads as TGTGCCAGCAGACCGCTCACGGGAGTCTTGAATGAGCAGTTCTTC.

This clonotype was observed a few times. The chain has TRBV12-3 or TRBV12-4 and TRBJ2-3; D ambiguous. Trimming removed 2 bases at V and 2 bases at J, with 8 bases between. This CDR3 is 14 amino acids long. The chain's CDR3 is CASSLWSPTDTQYF. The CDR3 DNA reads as TGTGCCAGCAGTTTATGGTCCCCCACAGATACGCAGTATTTT.

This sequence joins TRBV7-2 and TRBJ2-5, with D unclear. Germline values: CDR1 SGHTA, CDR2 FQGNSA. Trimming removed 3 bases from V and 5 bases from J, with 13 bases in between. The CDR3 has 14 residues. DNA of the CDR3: TGTGCCAGCAGCTTCGCCCAGAGCCATGAGACCCAGTACTTC. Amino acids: CASSFAQSHETQYF.

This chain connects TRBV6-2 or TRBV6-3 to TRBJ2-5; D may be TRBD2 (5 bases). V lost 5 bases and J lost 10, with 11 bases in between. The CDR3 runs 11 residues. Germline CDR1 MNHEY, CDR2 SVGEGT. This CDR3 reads CASSILGLQYF. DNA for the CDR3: TGTGCCAGCAGTATACTAGGCCTCCAGTACTTC.

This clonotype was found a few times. For the CDR3, the DNA is TGCGCCAGCAGCCGGGTTAACACAGATACGCAGTATTTT. Translation gives CASSRVNTDTQYF. This rearrangement joins TRBV4-1 to TRBJ2-3; D remains ambiguous. The CDR3 sequence is 13 residues long. V shed 4 bases and J shed 2 bases, with 7 bases lying between them. Germline V CDR1 and CDR2: MGHRA, YSYEKL.

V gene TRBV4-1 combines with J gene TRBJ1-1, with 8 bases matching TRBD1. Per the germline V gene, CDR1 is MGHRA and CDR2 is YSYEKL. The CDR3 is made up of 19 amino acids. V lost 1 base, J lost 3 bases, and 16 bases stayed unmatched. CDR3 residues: CASSQASPGGAGPDTEAFF. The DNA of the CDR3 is TGCGCCAGCAGCCAAGCCAGCCCAGGGGGCGCGGGGCCGGACACTGAAGCTTTCTTT.

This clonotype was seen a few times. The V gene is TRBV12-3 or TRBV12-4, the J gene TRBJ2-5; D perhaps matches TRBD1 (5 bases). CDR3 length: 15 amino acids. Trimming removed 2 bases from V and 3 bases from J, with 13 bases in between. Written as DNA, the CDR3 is TGTGCCAGCAGTTTACAAGGGCAGGACAAAGAGACCCAGTACTTC. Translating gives CASSLQGQDKETQYF.

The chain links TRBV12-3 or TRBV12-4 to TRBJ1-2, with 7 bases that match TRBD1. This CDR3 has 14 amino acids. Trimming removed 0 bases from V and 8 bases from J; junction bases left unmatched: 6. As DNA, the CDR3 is TGTGCCAGCAGTTTAGCAGGGGGCGCGTGGGGCTACACCTTC. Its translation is CASSLAGGAWGYTF.

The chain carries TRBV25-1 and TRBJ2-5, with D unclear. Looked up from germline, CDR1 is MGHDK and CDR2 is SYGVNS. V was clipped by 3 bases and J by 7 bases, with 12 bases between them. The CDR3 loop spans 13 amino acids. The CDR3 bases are TGTGCCAGCAGTGATTTGCGGTCGGGGACCCAGTACTTC. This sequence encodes CASSDLRSGTQYF.

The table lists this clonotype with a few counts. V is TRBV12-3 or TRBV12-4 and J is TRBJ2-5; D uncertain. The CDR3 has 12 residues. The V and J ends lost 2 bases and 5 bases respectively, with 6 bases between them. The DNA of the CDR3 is TGTGCCAGCAGTTTACAGGCGGAGACCCAGTACTTC. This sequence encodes CASSLQAETQYF.

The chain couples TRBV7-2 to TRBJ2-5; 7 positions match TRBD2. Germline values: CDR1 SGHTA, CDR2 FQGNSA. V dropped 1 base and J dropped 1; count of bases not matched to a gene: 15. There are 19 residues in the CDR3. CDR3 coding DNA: TGTGCCAGCAGCTTAGAGACTTTAGCGGGTTTCCGAAGCCAAGAGACCCAGTACTTC. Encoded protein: CASSLETLAGFRSQETQYF.

The CDR3 region is CASSLHGSSSYNEQFF. DNA of the CDR3: TGTGCCAGCAGCTTGCATGGGAGTAGCTCCTACAATGAGCAGTTCTTC. The chain carries TRBV11-2 and TRBJ2-1; tentative D call: TRBD2 (5 bases). Trimming stripped 3 bases from V and 0 bases from J, with 12 bases between. Germline lookup yields CDR1 SGHAT and CDR2 FQNNGV. There are 16 residues in the CDR3.

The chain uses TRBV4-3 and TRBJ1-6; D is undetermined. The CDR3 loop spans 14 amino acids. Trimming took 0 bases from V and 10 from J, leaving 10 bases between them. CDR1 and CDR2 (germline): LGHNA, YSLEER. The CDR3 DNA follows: TGCGCCAGCAGCCAAGATACGGGGATCTCACCCCTCCACTTT. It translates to CASSQDTGISPLHF.

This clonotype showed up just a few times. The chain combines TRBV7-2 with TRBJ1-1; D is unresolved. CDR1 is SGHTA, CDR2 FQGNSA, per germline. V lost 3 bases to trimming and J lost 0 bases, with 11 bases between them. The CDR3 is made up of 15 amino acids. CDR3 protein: CASSFGSLLNTEAFF. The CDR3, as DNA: TGTGCCAGCAGCTTCGGGAGTTTGTTGAACACTGAAGCTTTCTTT.